This T cell receptor (beta chain) is drawn from a study of blood T cell repertoires in COVID-19. This clone showed up just once. Original data processing: Reference gene primer amplification gave nucleated cell count estimates. The protocol was immunoSEQ multiplex PCR, while the TCRdb copy is restricted to in-frame clones and leaves out a portion. That table furnishes V, J and clone size, whereas the DNA furnished D and trimming. Among around 160,000 clones listed, approximately 85% were seen once. The sequence came from a woman in her fifties or sixties with COVID-19, enrolled during active disease. Input material: peripheral blood.

The CDR3 reads CSVEETGTNYGYTF. The CDR3 DNA sequence: TGCAGCGTTGAAGAGACAGGCACTAACTATGGCTACACCTTC. The genes are TRBV29-1 and TRBJ1-2; D may be TRBD1 (6 bases). The V gene's germline CDR1 is SQVTM and CDR2 ANQGSEA. The CDR3 is made up of 14 amino acids. Trimming shortened V by 0 bases and J by 0 bases, and 8 bases separated the two germline ends.